Each of the 14 T cell receptor beta chains below was sequenced from the same sample in a study of cytomegalovirus exposure and HLA in healthy donors. This table comes from immunoSEQ multiplex PCR, and its TCRdb copy is limited to in-frame clones, with some not included. Seen here are 260,000 or so clones, roughly 91% observed once, and the top ten hold 3% to 3.5%. Sequencing was performed on PBMCs. These receptors were obtained from a young woman in good health and CMV-seronegative.

This chain uses TRBV7-9 with TRBJ1-3; D remains unclear. The CDR3 loop spans 10 amino acids. Per germline, CDR1 SEHNR and CDR2 FQNEAQ (reference sequence). Trimming removed 6 bases from V and 9 bases from J, with 6 bases in between. CDR3 in amino acids: CASSGSTIYF. In nucleotides, the CDR3 is TGTGCCAGCAGTGGGAGCACCATATATTTT.

V is TRBV7-2 and J is TRBJ2-4; D gene uncertain. The CDR3 runs 17 residues. Between the trimmed V and J ends, which lost 2 bases and 0 bases, there was a span of 14 bases. Germline V gene data show CDR1 as SGHTA and CDR2 as FQGNSA. CDR3 in amino acids: CASSLPPAILAKNIQYF. Written as DNA, the CDR3 is TGTGCCAGCAGCTTACCTCCCGCCATCCTAGCCAAAAACATTCAGTACTTC.

The V call is TRBV7-7, the J call TRBJ2-5; 7 nucleotides line up with TRBD1. CDR3 length: 14 amino acids. From germline, CDR1 is SSHAT and CDR2 FNYEAQ (reference sequence). J lost 3 bases, V lost 5 bases, and 6 bases had no gene match. CDR3 sequence: CASSTIGGEETQYF. The CDR3 DNA sequence: TGTGCCAGCAGCACAATAGGGGGCGAAGAGACCCAGTACTTC.

This chain links TRBV28 with TRBJ2-5; D gene uncertain. Trimming pared 10 bases from V and 0 bases from J, leaving 21 bases between. CDR1 is MDHEN and CDR2 is SYDVKM in the germline V gene. The CDR3 runs to 16 residues. The CDR3 DNA sequence: TGTGCCACCAGAAACGAAGGTGTTCTGGACCAAGAGACCCAGTACTTC. Translated: CATRNEGVLDQETQYF.

The chain uses TRBV6-5 and TRBJ2-3; 10 positions match TRBD2. Germline CDR1 is MNHEY and CDR2 is SVGAGI. V shed 2 bases, J shed 4 bases, and the junction held 6 bases outside the gene matches. This CDR3 has 16 amino acids. The CDR3 is CASSYILAGVPDTQYF. The DNA of the CDR3 is TGTGCCAGCAGTTACATTCTAGCGGGAGTACCAGATACGCAGTATTTT.

J is TRBJ2-1 and V is TRBV7-8; 10 nucleotides agree with TRBD1. Trimming cost V 1 base and J 2 bases; bases outside gene matches: 2. This CDR3 contains 16 residues. CDR1 SGHVS and CDR2 FQNEAQ come from the germline V gene. The DNA for the CDR3 is TGTGCCAGCAGCTTAGTAGGGACAGGGGCCTACAATGAGCAGTTCTTC. It yields the protein CASSLVGTGAYNEQFF.

The rearrangement joins TRBV30 to TRBJ1-1; D gene ambiguous. The germline V gene has CDR1 GTSNPN and CDR2 SVGIG (reference sequence). The CDR3 is 14 amino acids. Trimming pared 2 bases from V and 0 bases from J, leaving 10 bases between. CDR3 coding DNA: TGTGCCTGGAGTCGTGGCAGCATGAACACTGAAGCTTTCTTT. Its protein is CAWSRGSMNTEAFF.

J is TRBJ2-7 and V is TRBV6-5; D is unclear. The germline V gene has CDR1 MNHEY and CDR2 SVGAGI. This CDR3 comprises 11 residues. V was clipped by 0 bases and J by 6 bases, with 3 bases between them. The CDR3 loop reads CASSYSTEQYF. The CDR3 region has the DNA TGTGCCAGCAGTTACTCGACCGAGCAGTACTTC.

J is TRBJ2-7 and V is TRBV30; 7 positions match TRBD1. Germline lookup yields CDR1 GTSNPN and CDR2 SVGIG (reference sequence). The junction had 2 bases not matched to a gene; V was cut back by 4 bases and J by 2 bases. There are 12 residues in the CDR3. The CDR3 is CAWNRGTYEQYF. The CDR3 nucleotides read TGTGCCTGGAACAGGGGAACCTACGAGCAGTACTTC.

The chain is built from TRBV28 and TRBJ2-2; D uncertain. Germline loops: CDR1 MDHEN, CDR2 SYDVKM. V was pared by 6 bases and J by 5 bases, with 16 bases between. The CDR3 consists of 15 residues. CDR3 DNA sequence: TGTGCCAGCAGCCCGTTATTTCAGTCGACCGGGGAGCTGTTTTTT. It specifies CASSPLFQSTGELFF.

In regard to this clone: In the same sample, other DNA sequences code for this CDR3. V is TRBV27 and J is TRBJ2-3; the D is unclear. Trimming took off 6 bases at V and 0 bases at J, with 13 bases between the two ends. The CDR3 has 15 residues. The germline gives CDR1 MNHEY, CDR2 SMNVEV (reference sequence). CDR3 bases: TGTGCCAGCAGGTTGGGGTCCTTTAGCACAGATACGCAGTATTTT. Amino acid sequence: CASRLGSFSTDTQYF.

There are a few counts of this clone. The rearrangement joins TRBV19 to TRBJ2-1; 11 bases align to TRBD1. The CDR3 is 15 amino acids. Unmatched junction bases numbered 3, after V lost 4 bases and J lost 4 bases. Germline values: CDR1 LNHDA, CDR2 SQIVND (reference sequence). CDR3 sequence reads: CASSTGTGGYNEQFF. CDR3 in DNA: TGTGCCAGTAGTACCGGGACAGGGGGATACAATGAGCAGTTCTTC.

The chain is built from TRBV11-2 and TRBJ2-7, with a weak D call TRBD2 (5 bases). The V end was cut by 4 bases, the J end by 2 bases, with 6 bases between. The germline gives CDR1 SGHAT, CDR2 FQNNGV. The CDR3 has 12 amino acids. The DNA of the CDR3 is TGTGCCAGCAGCTCCGGGACCTACGAGCAGTACTTC. Protein: CASSSGTYEQYF.

The chain combines TRBV5-1 with TRBJ2-7; 7 positions agree with TRBD2. The V and J ends lost 1 base and 6 bases, in that order; junction bases with no gene match: 4. The CDR3 runs 13 residues. In germline, CDR1 is SGHRS, CDR2 YFSETQ. This chain's CDR3 is CASSLREAGEQYF. In nucleotides, the CDR3 is TGCGCCAGCAGCTTGCGGGAGGCGGGCGAGCAGTACTTC. Filled out from reference TRBV5-1 and TRBJ2-7, the complete variable domain reads KAGVTQTPRYLIKTRGQQVTLSCSPISGHRSVSWYQQTPGQGLQFLFEYFSETQRNKGNFPGRFSGRQFSNSRSEMNVSTLELGDSALYLCASSLREAGEQYFGPGTRLTVT.